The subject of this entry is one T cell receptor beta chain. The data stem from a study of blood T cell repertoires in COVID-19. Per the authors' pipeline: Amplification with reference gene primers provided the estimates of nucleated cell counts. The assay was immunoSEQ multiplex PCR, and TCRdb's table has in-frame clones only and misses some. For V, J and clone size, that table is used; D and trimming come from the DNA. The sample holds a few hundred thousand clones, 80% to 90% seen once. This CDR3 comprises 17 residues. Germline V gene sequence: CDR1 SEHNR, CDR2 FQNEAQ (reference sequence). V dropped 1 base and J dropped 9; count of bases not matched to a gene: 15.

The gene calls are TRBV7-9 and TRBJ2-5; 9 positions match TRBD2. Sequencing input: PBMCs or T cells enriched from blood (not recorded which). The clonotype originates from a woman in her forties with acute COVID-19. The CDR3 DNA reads TGTGCCAGCAGCTTAGTGGCCCTGGGGACTAGCCAGATGTCCCAGTACTTC. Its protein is CASSLVALGTSQMSQYF.